These 2 T cell receptor beta chains were all obtained from the same sample, sequenced in a study of blood T cell repertoires in COVID-19. TCRdb's table, derived via immunoSEQ multiplex PCR, lists solely in-frame clones and lacks some. Counted here are 250,000 to 300,000 clones, approximately 83% occurring once; the ten biggest clones make up approximately 2%. Sequencing input: PBMCs or T cells enriched from blood (not recorded which). The receptors come from a woman aged 45 to 65 who had recovered from COVID-19.

The J gene is TRBJ2-1, the V gene TRBV24-1, with 11 positions matching TRBD2. The CDR3 totals 18 residues. J gave up 4 bases and V 2 bases, and 9 bases lay outside the gene matches. Germline CDR1 KGHDR, CDR2 SFDVKD. CDR3 loop: CATSDSGSGRAGYNEQFF. The CDR3 bases are TGTGCCACCAGTGATTCTGGTAGCGGGAGGGCCGGATACAATGAGCAGTTCTTC.

The rearrangement links TRBV6-5 to TRBJ1-1; possibly TRBD1 for D (6 bases). CDR1 is MNHEY and CDR2 is SVGAGI in the germline V gene. The CDR3 runs to 13 residues. V was pared by 0 bases and J by 11 bases, with 13 bases between. The CDR3 sequence: CASSYSGTGKAFF. The CDR3 nucleotides read TGTGCCAGCAGTTACTCGGGCACAGGGAAGGCTTTCTTT.